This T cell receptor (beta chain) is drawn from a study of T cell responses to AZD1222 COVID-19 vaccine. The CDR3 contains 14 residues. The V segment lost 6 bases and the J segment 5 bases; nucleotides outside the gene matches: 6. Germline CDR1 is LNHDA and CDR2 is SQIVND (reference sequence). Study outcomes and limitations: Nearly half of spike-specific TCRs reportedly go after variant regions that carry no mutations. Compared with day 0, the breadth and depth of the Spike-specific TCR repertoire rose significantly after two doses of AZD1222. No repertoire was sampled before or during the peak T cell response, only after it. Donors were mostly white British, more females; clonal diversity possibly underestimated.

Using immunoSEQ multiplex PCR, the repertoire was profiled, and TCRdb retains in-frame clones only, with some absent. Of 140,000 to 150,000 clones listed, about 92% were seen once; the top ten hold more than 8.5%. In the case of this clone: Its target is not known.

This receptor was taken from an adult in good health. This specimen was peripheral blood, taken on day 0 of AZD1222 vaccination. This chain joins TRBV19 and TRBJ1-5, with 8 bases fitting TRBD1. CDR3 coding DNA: TGTGCCAGTAGCATGACAGGGGTGTATCAGCCCCAGCATTTT. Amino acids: CASSMTGVYQPQHF. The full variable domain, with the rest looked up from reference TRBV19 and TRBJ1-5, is DGGITQSPKYLFRKEGQNVTLSCEQNLNHDAMYWYRQDPGQGLRLIYYSQIVNDFQKGDIAEGYSVSREKKESFPLTVTSAQKNPTAFYLCASSMTGVYQPQHFGDGTRLSIL.